Below, one TCR beta chain is given with its context. This entry comes from a study of blood T cell repertoires in COVID-19. CDR1 and CDR2 (germline): SGHTA, FQGTGA. This CDR3 region has 15 residues. J gave up 5 bases and V 4 bases, and 6 bases lay outside the gene matches. As originally analysed: Researchers report that nucleated cell counts were estimated from reference gene primer amplification. Generated by immunoSEQ multiplex PCR, the TCRdb table keeps only in-frame clones and is missing some. From that table come the V and J calls and clone size; the DNA was used to work out D and trimming. The table shows approximately 210,000 clones, with roughly nine tenths occurring only once. Participant-reported clinical history was the basis for cohort assignment.

The sequencing input was PBMCs or T cells enriched from blood (not recorded which). The receptor's source is a woman aged 30 to 39 who had recovered from COVID-19. The chain employs TRBV7-3 and TRBJ2-3; TRBD2 aligns across 10 bases. The DNA of the CDR3 is TGTGCCAGCAGCTCAGCGGGAGGGTTGAAAGATACGCAGTATTTT. Protein sequence: CASSSAGGLKDTQYF.